This T cell receptor (beta chain) derives from a study of cytomegalovirus exposure and HLA in healthy donors. Study as a whole: Falling in the Caucasian-associated ancestry cluster were about 82% of under 500 genotyped donors.

The PCR had 60 Vbeta and 13 Jbeta primers. Repertoires were generated with immunoSEQ multiplex PCR, while TCRdb's copy carries only in-frame clones and drops some. Here the sample spans over 100,000 clones, about two thirds being singletons. To note about this clone: Its antigen is unidentified.

Study outcomes and limitations: Exclusion as indistinguishable affected some V segments, including TRBV6-2 and TRBV6-3.

Between the trimmed V and J ends, which lost 2 bases and 0 bases, there was a span of 9 bases. The germline V gene has CDR1 SGHRS and CDR2 YFSETQ. CDR3 size: 14 residues. The chain has TRBV5-1 and TRBJ2-7, with D perhaps TRBD1 (6 bases). This receptor was obtained from a woman between 40 and 50 years old in good health and CMV-seronegative. The material sequenced was PBMCs. The CDR3 nucleotides read TGCGCCAGCAGCTTACAGGGTTACTCCTACGAGCAGTACTTC. Translated, it gives CASSLQGYSYEQYF.